A selection of T cell receptor beta chains follows, all from one sample in a study of human T cells and chemical hapten exposure. Using its own MiXCR run on the RACE reads, TCRdb lists one record per CDR3 protein. Among over 150,000 distinct CDR3 sequences, 25% to 30% were seen once, and the ten largest hold roughly 2%. Source: whole blood, taken in connection with sensitization to the hapten diphenylcyclopropenone (DPC). The receptor set was obtained from a woman between 18 and 29 years old with alopecia areata. Some clones in this sample may be carry-over from other donors' samples. Each CDR3 is given with its conserved first and last residue. A D gene is named only where the DNA matches it firmly. Clone size is given for some rows only: seen once, a few or many times, or a class if the clone is expanded.

J,V,size,length,D,CDR3,DNA
TRBJ2-1,TRBV11-2,NA,16,TRBD2,CASSSLSGRAPGEQFF,TGTGCCAGCAGCTCCCTGAGCGGGAGGGCCCCAGGGGAGCAGTTCTTC
TRBJ2-2,TRBV15,once,16,TRBD1,CATSRGQGDTAGELFF,TGTGCCACCAGCAGAGGACAGGGGGATACAGCCGGGGAGCTGTTTTTT
TRBJ1-4,TRBV7-2,NA,15,NA,CASSLVGASNEKLFF,TGTGCCAGCAGCTTAGTCGGGGCTTCGAATGAAAAACTGTTTTTT
TRBJ2-1,TRBV6-5,NA,16,TRBD2,CASSRSSGDPYNEQFF,TGTGCCAGCAGCCGATCTAGCGGTGATCCCTACAATGAGCAGTTCTTC
TRBJ2-3,TRBV6-6,many,13,NA,CASSWQPGDTQYF,TGTGCCAGCAGTTGGCAACCTGGGGATACGCAGTATTTT
TRBJ1-3,TRBV7-2,few,16,TRBD1,CASSRRTGHGGNTIYF,TGTGCCAGCAGCCGGAGGACAGGGCACGGTGGAAACACCATATATTTT
TRBJ2-1,TRBV18,few,15,TRBD2,CASSIGSGRSNEQFF,TGTGCCAGCTCCATTGGTAGCGGGAGAAGCAATGAGCAGTTCTTC
TRBJ2-1,TRBV4-3,NA,15,NA,CASSRPGSNYNEQFF,TGCGCCAGCAGTCGCCCCGGCAGCAACTACAATGAGCAGTTCTTC
TRBJ1-6,TRBV20-1,NA,12,TRBD1,CSASGQGVPLHF,TGCAGTGCAAGCGGACAGGGAGTCCCCCTCCACTTT
TRBJ1-2,TRBV24-1,few,13,NA,CATSDLSGNGYTF,TGTGCCACCAGTGATTTGAGCGGGAATGGCTACACCTTC
TRBJ2-3,TRBV10-3,few,12,TRBD1,CAISGQEDTQYF,TGTGCCATCAGCGGACAGGAAGATACGCAGTATTTT
TRBJ1-1,TRBV27,NA,13,TRBD1,CASTTGGRTEAFF,TGTGCCAGTACAACAGGGGGCCGGACTGAAGCTTTCTTT
TRBJ1-6,TRBV4-3,few,14,NA,CASSQDRVGSPLHF,TGCGCCAGCAGCCAAGACAGGGTCGGATCACCCCTCCACTTT
TRBJ2-5,TRBV2,NA,13,NA,CAREKTGTETQYF,TGTGCCAGGGAAAAAACAGGCACGGAGACCCAGTACTTC
TRBJ2-5,TRBV20-1,NA,10,NA,CSAFLGTQYF,TGCAGTGCCTTTTTGGGGACCCAGTACTTC
TRBJ2-1,TRBV5-8,NA,14,NA,CASSPPDFPNEQFF,TGTGCCAGCAGCCCCCCGGACTTTCCCAATGAGCAGTTCTTC
TRBJ2-1,TRBV7-9,few,15,NA,CASSSPITEGDEQFF,TGTGCCAGCAGTTCACCTATCACTGAGGGAGATGAGCAGTTCTTC
TRBJ1-6,TRBV7-9,few,14,NA,CASSTLGAVKPLHF,TGTGCCAGCAGCACCCTGGGGGCAGTGAAACCCCTCCACTTT
TRBJ2-3,TRBV29-1,many,13,NA,CSFLGQAADTQYF,TGCAGCTTCCTAGGACAAGCGGCAGATACGCAGTATTTT
TRBJ1-1,TRBV29-1,NA,14,NA,CSVVLLGDRTEAFF,TGCAGCGTTGTACTCCTGGGAGACCGAACTGAAGCTTTCTTT
TRBJ2-1,TRBV28,NA,15,NA,CASSLAQDGRNEQFF,TGTGCCAGCAGTTTGGCCCAGGATGGTCGGAATGAGCAGTTCTTC
TRBJ2-3,TRBV11-2,NA,15,TRBD1,CASSRWTGSTDTQYF,TGTGCCAGCAGCCGATGGACAGGGAGCACAGATACGCAGTATTTT